The T cell receptor (beta chain) under discussion was sequenced for a study of CD8 T cells in ankylosing spondylitis. Libraries of TCR beta came from quantitative 5'-RACE with molecular barcodes. TCRdb reprocessed the 5' RACE reads via MiXCR and lists one record per CDR3 protein. The table shows 80,000 to 100,000 distinct CDR3 sequences, with almost 8.5% occurring only once. CDR1 and CDR2 from the germline V gene are SGDLS and YYNGEE. The junction had 4 bases not matched to a gene; V was cut back by 0 bases and J by 5 bases. This CDR3 spans 15 amino acids. Study-wide results and caveats: Within peripheral blood, clones linked to disease were CD8+ and relatively rare. Reportedly, disease-linked clones are significantly enriched in ankylosing spondylitis patients' matched synovial fluid. The study identified a TCR beta motif of seven or eight highly homologous variants that appeared characteristic of ankylosing spondylitis blood.

Concerning this clonotype: No antigen is known for it.

The chain employs TRBV9 and TRBJ2-2; 7 bases map to TRBD2. Specimen: blood, either unsorted or a sorted T cell fraction (not recorded which). The receptor was isolated from a male donor with ankylosing spondylitis or in good health (not recorded which). This CDR3 is CASSVGAGVTGELFF. DNA for the CDR3: TGTGCCAGCAGCGTAGGGGCGGGAGTGACCGGGGAGCTGTTTTTT.